Each of the 29 T cell receptor beta chains below was sequenced from the same sample in a study of blood T cell repertoires in COVID-19. Measured with immunoSEQ multiplex PCR; TCRdb has only the in-frame clones, and not every one. The sample carries around 250,000 clones, about 82% recorded once. Sample: PBMCs or T cells enriched from blood (not recorded which). These receptors all come from a woman between 50 and 59 years old with acute COVID-19.

J is TRBJ1-1 and V is TRBV2; TRBD1 might be the D (6 bases). The length of the CDR3 is 15 residues. Germline assignment: CDR1 SNHLY and CDR2 FYNNEI. Deletions cut 8 bases from V and 0 bases from J, with 16 bases between. CDR3 protein: CASRASYRVNTEAFF. The CDR3 DNA reads as TGTGCCAGCCGTGCCTCGTACAGGGTGAACACTGAAGCTTTCTTT.

This CDR3 reads CAISESSGQGLSTEAFF. The CDR3 region has the DNA TGTGCCATCAGTGAGTCGTCGGGACAGGGGTTGAGCACTGAAGCTTTCTTT. V and J are TRBV10-3 and TRBJ1-1; 10 bases map to TRBD1. The CDR3 length is 17 residues. Germline V gene sequence: CDR1 ENHRY, CDR2 SYGVKD. The ends lost 0 bases at V and 4 bases at J; junction bases unmatched: 8.

The rearrangement links TRBV10-1 to TRBJ2-7; 7 bases map to TRBD2. The CDR3 extends over 14 amino acids. Germline V gives CDR1 WNHNN, CDR2 SYGVQD (reference sequence). The CDR3 sequence is CAASSGLGANEQYF. In nucleotides, the CDR3 is TGCGCTGCGAGTTCCGGACTAGGAGCCAACGAGCAGTACTTC.

V is TRBV5-1 and J is TRBJ2-1, with D uncertain. Germline V gives CDR1 SGHRS, CDR2 YFSETQ. The length of the CDR3 is 14 residues. Trimming shortened V by 2 bases and J by 6 bases, and 12 bases separated the two germline ends. DNA of the CDR3: TGCGCCAGCAGCTTTGAGGCACACACCAATGAGCAGTTCTTC. Translating it yields CASSFEAHTNEQFF.

This chain uses TRBV19 with TRBJ1-6; D unclear. V was clipped by 5 bases and J by 7 bases, with 15 bases between them. In germline, CDR1 is LNHDA, CDR2 SQIVND (reference sequence). CDR3 length equals 15 residues. CDR3 DNA sequence: TGTGCCAGTAGTCCAGGTTCACCCAGGAATTCACCCCTCCACTTT. This gives the protein CASSPGSPRNSPLHF.

The chain links TRBV9 to TRBJ2-2; no reliable D call. Germline V gene sequence: CDR1 SGDLS, CDR2 YYNGEE. The CDR3 is made up of 13 amino acids. The germline V and J ends were trimmed by 4 bases and 6 bases, with 10 bases remaining between them. CDR3 in DNA: TGTGCCAGCAGCCCTAACAGAGCCGGGGAGCTGTTTTTT. Its translation: CASSPNRAGELFF. The variable domain in full, completed from reference TRBV9 and TRBJ2-2, reads DSGVTQTPKHLITATGQRVTLRCSPRSGDLSVYWYQQSLDQGLQFLIQYYNGEERAKGNILERFSAQQFPDLHSELNLSSLELGDSALYFCASSPNRAGELFFGEGSRLTVL.

This clone was counted once. CDR3 region: CAISDPRTNAHRGYTF. The CDR3 DNA is TGTGCCATCAGTGACCCTCGGACAAATGCCCATCGCGGCTACACCTTC. The chain employs TRBV10-3 and TRBJ1-2; the D gene is possibly TRBD1 (5 bases). The CDR3 has 16 amino acids. Trimming pared 3 bases from V and 8 bases from J, leaving 22 bases between. The germline CDR1 and CDR2 sequences are ENHRY and SYGVKD.

The genes are TRBV2 and TRBJ2-2, with D tentatively TRBD1 (5 bases). V lost 7 bases to trimming and J lost 3 bases, with 12 bases between them. CDR1 is SNHLY and CDR2 is FYNNEI in the germline V gene. The CDR3 loop spans 14 amino acids. The CDR3 loop reads CASMLTDHTGELFF. Written as DNA, the CDR3 is TGTGCCAGCATGCTGACAGATCACACCGGGGAGCTGTTTTTT.

The genes are TRBV30 and TRBJ1-5, with 7 bases that match TRBD1. In germline, CDR1 is GTSNPN, CDR2 SVGIG (reference sequence). The trim removed 2 bases at V and 3 bases at J, leaving 10 bases unmatched. This CDR3 is 16 amino acids long. CDR3 in DNA: TGTGCCTGGAGTATAACAGGGGTGAGGAACAATCAGCCCCAGCATTTT. This codes for CAWSITGVRNNQPQHF. Supplemented by reference TRBV30 and TRBJ1-5, the full variable domain reads SQTIHQWPATLVQPVGSPLSLECTVEGTSNPNLYWYRQAAGRGLQLLFYSVGIGQISSEVPQNLSASRPQDRQFILSSKKLLLSDSGFYLCAWSITGVRNNQPQHFGDGTRLSIL.

The J gene is TRBJ2-7, the V gene TRBV19; possibly TRBD1 for D (6 bases). CDR3 length: 12 residues. Germline V gene lookup returns CDR1 LNHDA and CDR2 SQIVND (reference sequence). Trimming took 5 bases from V and 4 from J, leaving 9 bases between them. CDR3 nucleotide sequence: TGTGCCAGTAGTCCCGGGACATACGAGCAGTACTTC. Protein product: CASSPGTYEQYF.

The chain recombines TRBV5-4 with TRBJ1-6; D uncertain. V lost 1 base, J lost 7 bases, and 12 bases lay in between. The germline V gene has CDR1 SGHNT and CDR2 YYREEE (reference sequence). The CDR3 is 15 residues long. The CDR3 DNA follows: TGTGCCAGCAGCTTGTCCGGGAGGGCGAATTCACCCCTCCACTTT. Translation gives CASSLSGRANSPLHF. The entire variable domain, with the rest obtained from reference TRBV5-4 and TRBJ1-6, is as follows: ETGVTQSPTHLIKTRGQQVTLRCSSQSGHNTVSWYQQALGQGPQFIFQYYREEENGRGNFPPRFSGLQFPNYSSELNVNALELDDSALYLCASSLSGRANSPLHFGNGTRLTVT.

The chain combines TRBV7-6 with TRBJ2-7, with 10 bases identical to TRBD2. CDR1 SGHVS and CDR2 FNYEAQ come from the germline V gene. Losses at the gene ends were 6 bases for V and 0 bases for J; bases not matched to a gene: 2. This CDR3 is 14 amino acids long. This chain's CDR3 is CASRLAGSSYEQYF. The DNA for the CDR3 is TGTGCCAGCAGACTAGCGGGGAGCTCCTACGAGCAGTACTTC.

The chain links TRBV11-2 to TRBJ1-2; the match to TRBD1 covers 9 bases. Germline V lookup: CDR1 SGHAT, CDR2 FQNNGV. The CDR3 contains 15 residues. With 6 bases clipped from V and 8 bases from J, the junction kept 13 bases outside the gene matches. The CDR3 DNA sequence: TGTGCCAGCAGTCCTATCAACGGACAGGGGCAGGGCTACACCTTC. Translated: CASSPINGQGQGYTF.

For the CDR3, the DNA is TGTGCCAGCAGCTTGGCGCAGCGGGGGAACAATGAGCAGTTCTTC. It encodes CASSLAQRGNNEQFF. The J gene is TRBJ2-1, the V gene TRBV5-4; 8 positions match TRBD2. Germline V gene sequence: CDR1 SGHNT, CDR2 YYREEE (reference sequence). J gave up 5 bases and V 0 bases, and 4 bases lay outside the gene matches. This CDR3 is 15 amino acids long.

V usage is TRBV7-9 and J usage is TRBJ1-2; perhaps TRBD1 as D (5 bases). This CDR3 is 14 amino acids long. V lost 2 bases to trimming and J lost 4 bases, with 11 bases between them. The V gene's germline CDR1 is SEHNR and CDR2 FQNEAQ (reference sequence). DNA for the CDR3: TGTGCCAGCAGCTTACGGGGGGTTACCTATGGCTACACCTTC. It is translated as CASSLRGVTYGYTF.

The chain uses TRBV6-6 and TRBJ2-6, with 7 bases identical to TRBD1. The germline CDR1 and CDR2 sequences are MNHNY and SVGAGI (reference sequence). Trimming at V came to 5 bases and at J to 3 bases, leaving 4 bases not matched to a gene. The CDR3 is 15 residues long. CDR3: CASSTTGLGANVLTF. The CDR3 DNA is TGTGCCAGCAGTACGACAGGGCTTGGGGCCAACGTCCTGACTTTC.

V usage is TRBV6-4 and J usage is TRBJ1-2, with 8 bases identical to TRBD1. Germline loops: CDR1 MRHNA, CDR2 SNTAGT. This CDR3 has 14 amino acids. Trimming took 6 bases from V and 6 from J; bases not matched to a gene: 9. The CDR3 reads CASRASGGSHGYTF. In DNA form, the CDR3 reads TGTGCCAGCAGGGCGTCAGGGGGCAGCCATGGCTACACCTTC.

The chain couples TRBV18 to TRBJ1-1, with unresolved D. The CDR3 is 17 amino acids. Germline lookup yields CDR1 KGHSH and CDR2 LQKENI. V dropped 4 bases and J dropped 2 bases, with 20 bases sitting between them. CDR3 region: CASSLNPLLSANTEAFF. In nucleotides, the CDR3 is TGTGCCAGCTCACTGAATCCCCTTTTGAGCGCTAACACTGAAGCTTTCTTT.

The chain uses TRBV30 and TRBJ1-2, with no clear D. The CDR3 covers 12 residues. Germline V gives CDR1 GTSNPN, CDR2 SVGIG (reference sequence). V was clipped by 3 bases and J by 8 bases, with 13 bases between them. The CDR3 spells CAWSVRLGGYTF. The CDR3 nucleotides are TGTGCCTGGAGCGTAAGACTCGGGGGCTACACCTTC.

The rearrangement joins TRBV7-3 to TRBJ2-5, with 9 bases that match TRBD2. Trimming took 3 bases from V and 5 from J; bases not matched to a gene: 7. CDR1 SGHTA and CDR2 FQGTGA come from the germline V gene. The CDR3 loop spans 15 amino acids. The CDR3 sequence: CASSLGLAEGETQYF. In nucleotides, the CDR3 is TGTGCCAGCAGCTTGGGACTAGCTGAAGGGGAGACCCAGTACTTC.

This sequence joins TRBV3-1 (or the pseudogene TRBV3-2) and TRBJ1-1; 10 positions agree with TRBD1. Germline-derived CDR1 and CDR2 are LGHDT and YNNKEL (reference sequence). V trimming: 4 bases; J trimming: 4 bases; junction bases outside the gene matches: 0. The CDR3 consists of 13 residues. DNA for the CDR3: TGTGCCAGCAGCCGGACAGGGGGCACTGAAGCTTTCTTT. Translation: CASSRTGGTEAFF.

The V and J genes are TRBV19 and TRBJ1-2, with D perhaps TRBD1 (6 bases). The CDR3 runs to 11 residues. The V gene lost 4 bases and the J gene lost 8 bases, with 8 bases spanning the gap. CDR1 is LNHDA and CDR2 is SQIVND in the germline V gene (reference sequence). For the CDR3, the DNA is TGTGCCAGTAGTACAGGGGTAGGCTACACCTTC. Translation: CASSTGVGYTF.

This chain connects TRBV29-1 to TRBJ2-3, with 9 bases identical to TRBD2. This CDR3 spans 14 amino acids. V shed 7 bases, J shed 8 bases, and the junction held 13 bases outside the gene matches. CDR1 and CDR2 (germline): SQVTM, ANQGSEA. The CDR3 region has the DNA TGCAGCGCGTTATATCTAGCGGGGAAAGGTACGCAGTATTTT. This encodes CSALYLAGKGTQYF.

The rearrangement uses TRBV19 and TRBJ1-3; D is unclear. V shed 7 bases and J shed 0 bases, with 16 bases lying between them. The CDR3 is 16 amino acids. Germline CDR1 LNHDA, CDR2 SQIVND (reference sequence). Here the CDR3 DNA reads TGTGCCAGTACCCAATCGGGGTGGAGCTCTGGAAACACCATATATTTT. It codes for CASTQSGWSSGNTIYF. Based on the CDR3 plus reference TRBV19 and TRBJ1-3, the full variable domain is DGGITQSPKYLFRKEGQNVTLSCEQNLNHDAMYWYRQDPGQGLRLIYYSQIVNDFQKGDIAEGYSVSREKKESFPLTVTSAQKNPTAFYLCASTQSGWSSGNTIYFGEGSWLTVV.

The chain employs TRBV28 and TRBJ1-3, with a weak D call TRBD1 (6 bases). The ends were cut back, 5 bases at V and 0 bases at J, with 17 bases in the middle. This CDR3 has 17 residues. Germline loops: CDR1 MDHEN, CDR2 SYDVKM. Here the CDR3 DNA reads TGTGCCAGCAGTCCCCACCAGGGGAGAAGCTCTGGAAACACCATATATTTT. Translated, it gives CASSPHQGRSSGNTIYF.

The chain joins TRBV9 to TRBJ2-5, with D possibly TRBD1 on 6 matching bases. Germline assignment: CDR1 SGDLS and CDR2 YYNGEE. The CDR3 covers 13 residues. Trimming cost V 6 bases and J 2 bases, with 11 bases left between them. The CDR3 here is CASNQGNQETQYF. In DNA, the CDR3 is TGTGCCAGCAACCAGGGGAATCAAGAGACCCAGTACTTC.

The genes are TRBV19 and TRBJ1-4; 10 positions agree with TRBD1. V was pared by 5 bases and J by 7 bases, with 7 bases of the junction left unmatched. CDR1 is LNHDA and CDR2 is SQIVND in the germline V gene (reference sequence). The CDR3 loop spans 15 amino acids. This CDR3 is CASSWTGGRGEKLFF. For the CDR3, the DNA is TGTGCCAGTAGTTGGACAGGGGGAAGGGGTGAAAAACTGTTTTTT.

The J gene is TRBJ1-1, the V gene TRBV19; D possibly corresponds to TRBD1 (6 bases). This CDR3 region has 16 residues. CDR1 LNHDA and CDR2 SQIVND come from the germline V gene (reference sequence). The V end lost 5 bases, the J end lost 1 base, and 17 bases lay between the germline ends. CDR3 residues: CASSPQGTGRNTEAFF. DNA of the CDR3: TGTGCCAGTAGTCCCCAGGGGACGGGGAGGAACACTGAAGCTTTCTTT.

The chain couples TRBV2 to TRBJ1-4; unclear D gene. The V and J ends lost 2 bases and 1 base respectively, with 5 bases between them. The CDR3 is 14 residues long. CDR1 is SNHLY and CDR2 is FYNNEI in the germline V gene. The DNA of the CDR3 is TGTGCCAGCAGTGAACAGTTAACTAATGAAAAACTGTTTTTT. It codes for CASSEQLTNEKLFF.